Following are 13 T cell receptor beta chains from one sample sequenced in a study of blood T cell repertoires in COVID-19. Here immunoSEQ multiplex PCR was the method, and the copy in TCRdb shows in-frame clones only, minus some. Here the sample spans roughly 150,000 clones, around 81% being singletons. Specimen: PBMCs or T cells enriched from blood (not recorded which). The receptors come from a woman between 40 and 55 years old who had recovered from COVID-19.

V gene TRBV6-5 combines with J gene TRBJ2-1; 11 bases are a match to TRBD2. Germline trimming cut 8 bases from V and 7 bases from J; bases unmatched to any gene: 7. Looked up from germline, CDR1 is MNHEY and CDR2 is SVGAGI. The CDR3 contains 14 residues. CDR3 DNA: TGTGCCAGCGCGATAGCGGGGGGGCCAAATGAGCAGTTCTTC. Its translation is CASAIAGGPNEQFF.

The chain joins TRBV30 to TRBJ2-3; the match to TRBD2 covers 9 bases. The germline V gene encodes CDR1 GTSNPN and CDR2 SVGIG (reference sequence). V lost 2 bases to trimming and J lost 5 bases; unmatched junction nucleotides: 8. This CDR3 contains 15 residues. The CDR3 region has the DNA TGTGCCTGGAGTTCCGTAGCGGGGGCGGTAGATACGCAGTATTTT. Its protein is CAWSSVAGAVDTQYF.

This clone has more than one count but fewer than ten. V is TRBV4-2 and J is TRBJ2-3, with 10 nucleotides matching TRBD2. Trimming at V came to 0 bases and at J to 6 bases, leaving 6 bases not matched to a gene. Germline CDR1 reads LGHNA; CDR2 reads YNFKEQ. The CDR3 totals 16 residues. Here the CDR3 reads CASSQDVSGGADTQYF. DNA of the CDR3: TGTGCCAGCAGCCAAGATGTAAGCGGGGGGGCGGATACGCAGTATTTT.

With regard to this clone: It may be a read error: a sequence one base away is much more abundant. The chain employs TRBV5-5 and TRBJ2-7; the D gene is possibly TRBD1 (5 bases). CDR1 and CDR2 from the germline V gene are SGHKS and YYEKEE (reference sequence). This CDR3 is built from 13 residues. The germline V and J ends were trimmed by 2 bases and 2 bases, with 8 bases remaining between them. CDR3: CASSFDRAYEQYF. In nucleotides, the CDR3 is TGTGCCAGCAGCTTCGACAGAGCCTACGAGCAGTACTTC.

The sample holds a few counts of this clone. The rearrangement joins TRBV20-1 to TRBJ2-3, with unresolved D. Germline V lookup: CDR1 DFQATT, CDR2 SNEGSKA (reference sequence). The CDR3 contains 11 residues. Between the trimmed V and J ends, which lost 3 bases and 3 bases, there was a span of 4 bases. The CDR3, as DNA: TGCAGTGCTAGCGGGACAGATACGCAGTATTTT. Protein product: CSASGTDTQYF.

The gene calls are TRBV6-5 and TRBJ2-1, with a possible D match to TRBD2 (5 bases). V shed 2 bases and J shed 0 bases, with 8 bases lying between them. Germline V gene data show CDR1 as MNHEY and CDR2 as SVGAGI. The CDR3 length is 15 residues. This chain's CDR3 is CASSYEGYSYNEQFF. The DNA for the CDR3 is TGTGCCAGCAGTTACGAGGGTTACTCCTACAATGAGCAGTTCTTC.

This chain links TRBV4-1 with TRBJ2-7; D gene ambiguous. The germline V gene encodes CDR1 MGHRA and CDR2 YSYEKL. The CDR3 has 13 amino acids. V shed 6 bases and J shed 3 bases, with 12 bases lying between them. CDR3 residues: CASSQARRYEQYF. DNA of the CDR3: TGCGCCAGCAGTCAGGCCCGGCGCTACGAGCAGTACTTC.

V gene TRBV29-1 combines with J gene TRBJ2-7; 15 nucleotides agree with TRBD2. V was clipped by 6 bases and J by 2 bases; unmatched bases: 8. From germline, CDR1 is SQVTM and CDR2 ANQGSEA. This CDR3 has 16 amino acids. The CDR3: CSVDGLAGGSTYEQYF. As DNA, the CDR3 is TGCAGCGTCGATGGACTAGCGGGGGGGTCGACCTACGAGCAGTACTTC.

The chain is built from TRBV6-5 and TRBJ2-7; maybe TRBD2 (5 bases). This CDR3 is 14 amino acids long. Trimming took off 2 bases at V and 5 bases at J, with 13 bases between the two ends. CDR1 is MNHEY and CDR2 is SVGAGI in the germline V gene. This CDR3 is CASSYGPGSHEQYF. In nucleotides, the CDR3 is TGTGCCAGCAGTTACGGGCCGGGATCCCACGAGCAGTACTTC.

The chain carries TRBV7-6 and TRBJ2-1, with D perhaps matching TRBD2 (6 bases). Trimming stripped 1 base from V and 1 base from J, with 8 bases between. The CDR3 loop spans 15 amino acids. Germline lookup yields CDR1 SGHVS and CDR2 FNYEAQ. The CDR3 nucleotides are TGTGCCAGCAGCTTAGGTGGGGGGTCCTACAATGAGCAGTTCTTC. Encoded protein: CASSLGGGSYNEQFF.

CDR3 coding DNA: TGTGCCAGTAGTATGGGACATGCGAATAATTCACCCCTCCACTTT. This codes for CASSMGHANNSPLHF. The gene calls are TRBV19 and TRBJ1-6; a possible D gene is TRBD1 (6 bases). Per germline, CDR1 LNHDA and CDR2 SQIVND (reference sequence). The length of the CDR3 is 15 residues. The ends were cut back, 3 bases at V and 5 bases at J, with 11 bases in the middle.

This chain connects TRBV10-3 to TRBJ2-7; TRBD1 might be the D (5 bases). The V end was cut by 5 bases, the J end by 5 bases, with 13 bases between. This CDR3 region has 13 residues. Per germline, CDR1 ENHRY and CDR2 SYGVKD. The CDR3, as DNA: TGTGCCATCAGTCAACCACCGACAGACGAGCAGTACTTC. It codes for CAISQPPTDEQYF.

The chain carries TRBV10-1 and TRBJ1-6; a possible D gene is TRBD1 (6 bases). V was clipped by 3 bases and J by 7 bases, with 13 bases between them. The length of the CDR3 is 15 residues. Germline CDR1 WNHNN, CDR2 SYGVQD (reference sequence). CDR3 sequence (DNA): TGCGCCAGCAGTGAATCCCGACAGGAGAATTCACCCCTCCACTTT. This sequence encodes CASSESRQENSPLHF.